This T cell receptor beta chain emerged from a study of blood T cell repertoires in COVID-19. Trimming took 0 bases from V and 2 from J, leaving 9 bases between them. Germline V lookup: CDR1 SGHRS, CDR2 YFSETQ. CDR3 length: 15 amino acids. Assay: immunoSEQ multiplex PCR; the TCRdb copy retains only in-frame clones and omits some. Here the sample spans some 44,000 clones, around nine tenths being singletons. Sequencing used peripheral blood. This sequence was found in a human donor in a cohort sampled during active COVID-19. J is TRBJ2-1 and V is TRBV5-1; D possibly corresponds to TRBD1 (5 bases). The CDR3 protein is CASSLARVPYNEQFF. In nucleotides, the CDR3 is TGCGCCAGCAGCTTGGCCAGGGTTCCCTACAATGAGCAGTTCTTC. The variable domain in full, completed from reference TRBV5-1 and TRBJ2-1, reads KAGVTQTPRYLIKTRGQQVTLSCSPISGHRSVSWYQQTPGQGLQFLFEYFSETQRNKGNFPGRFSGRQFSNSRSEMNVSTLELGDSALYLCASSLARVPYNEQFFGPGTRLTVL.